A single T cell receptor (beta chain) is shown here with its context. Germline CDR1 and CDR2: SGDLS and YYNGEE. V gave up 3 bases and J gave up 6 bases; unmatched junction bases: 5. CDR3 length: 14 amino acids. This sample was taken from a study of blood T cell repertoires in COVID-19. Study overall: Researchers got acute and convalescent COVID-19 samples from the United States, Italy and Spain.

The table came from immunoSEQ multiplex PCR; TCRdb's copy has only in-frame clones and leaves some out. This sample has fewer than 80,000 clones, with less than 85% found just once. J is TRBJ2-1 and V is TRBV9, with TRBD2 matching over 8 bases. The TCR was taken from a middle-aged man with COVID-19, enrolled during active disease. The sample was peripheral blood. CDR3 DNA: TGTGCCAGCAGCGCGAGCGGGGGAACCAATGAGCAGTTCTTC. As protein: CASSASGGTNEQFF.